This T cell receptor (beta chain) is drawn from a study of shared clonotypes between healthy human individuals. Study information: CD8 memory received one plate per donor, CD8 naive two, CD4 memory three and CD4 naive three.

The table lists this clone with a count of one. Its specificity is unknown. Deletions cut 1 base from V and 6 bases from J, with 15 bases between. This CDR3 is 15 amino acids long. Germline loops: CDR1 SGHTA, CDR2 FQGNSA. Study results and limitations: Represented diversity (both genetic and exposure-history) was limited by the small number of donors. Shared clonotypes across all four donors exceeded non-shared ones in generation probability. Memory subsets had estimated richness that was generally smaller than that of naive subsets.

This table comes from immunoSEQ multiplex PCR, and its TCRdb copy is limited to in-frame clones, with some not included. The sample lists millions of clones, just over 90% occurring once. Sequencing used naive CD4+ T cells sorted from blood. The subset: CD45RA+ positively selected. The rearrangement joins TRBV7-2 to TRBJ1-2; possible D gene TRBD1, 5 bases. This clonotype originated in a man aged 18 to 30 in good health. CDR3 bases: TGTGCCAGCAGCTTAGGCAGTTCCGGGGGTAATGGCTACACCTTC. Encoded protein: CASSLGSSGGNGYTF.